The 21 T cell receptor beta chains in this list originate from one sample, sequenced in a study of T cell responses to AZD1222 COVID-19 vaccine. Here immunoSEQ multiplex PCR was the method, and the copy in TCRdb shows in-frame clones only, minus some. The sample includes fewer than 110,000 clones, about 90% of them seen just once. This sample comprised peripheral blood, obtained on day 0 of AZD1222 vaccination. The source is an adult in good health.

The chain couples TRBV24-1 to TRBJ2-6; D may be TRBD1 (5 bases). The CDR3 has 15 residues. Trimming took 4 bases from V and 3 from J, leaving 9 bases between them. In germline, CDR1 is KGHDR, CDR2 SFDVKD. The CDR3 sequence: CATSDQGFGANVLTF. DNA for the CDR3: TGTGCCACCAGTGACCAGGGCTTTGGGGCCAACGTCCTGACTTTC.

J is TRBJ1-2 and V is TRBV29-1; 11 bases map to TRBD1. V was clipped by 2 bases and J by 5 bases; unmatched bases: 7. Germline CDR1 SQVTM, CDR2 ANQGSEA. This CDR3 is built from 15 residues. As DNA, the CDR3 is TGCAGCGTTGAACCAGGGACAGGGGGGATATATGGCTACACCTTC. It specifies CSVEPGTGGIYGYTF.

Comments on this clone: Within the sample, other DNA sequences also encode this same CDR3. The chain carries TRBV29-1 and TRBJ1-5, with D maybe TRBD1 (5 bases). Germline V gene data show CDR1 as SQVTM and CDR2 as ANQGSEA. This CDR3 region has 12 residues. Trimming took off 4 bases at V and 4 bases at J, with 8 bases between the two ends. The CDR3 region has the DNA TGCAGCGTTGGGGGCCCTAATCAGCCCCAGCATTTT. Protein sequence: CSVGGPNQPQHF.

V gene TRBV24-1 combines with J gene TRBJ1-2; 7 nucleotides match TRBD1. CDR1 is KGHDR and CDR2 is SFDVKD in the germline V gene. This CDR3 comprises 15 residues. The V segment lost 4 bases and the J segment 4 bases; nucleotides outside the gene matches: 8. CDR3 amino acids: CATSDPYRGAYGYTF. The CDR3 coding sequence is TGTGCCACCAGTGACCCTTACAGGGGAGCCTATGGCTACACCTTC.

A single count supports this clone. In nucleotides, the CDR3 is TGTGCCAGCAGCTTCGGGACAGGGAAGGACTACGAGCAGTACTTC. This sequence encodes CASSFGTGKDYEQYF. The chain couples TRBV7-9 to TRBJ2-7; TRBD1 agrees at 9 bases. The CDR3 covers 15 residues. V shed 3 bases and J 3 bases; nucleotides not matched to a gene: 6. CDR1 SEHNR and CDR2 FQNEAQ come from the germline V gene (reference sequence).

The chain couples TRBV18 to TRBJ1-4; 7 bases are shared with TRBD1. The trim removed 3 bases at V and 6 bases at J, leaving 4 bases unmatched. The CDR3 totals 14 residues. Germline CDR1 and CDR2: KGHSH and LQKENI. Written as DNA, the CDR3 is TGTGCCAGCTCACCGCAAACAGGGGATGAAAAACTGTTTTTT. It translates to CASSPQTGDEKLFF.

Notes on this clone: The same CDR3 is also encoded by other DNA sequences in this sample. The V and J genes are TRBV11-3 and TRBJ2-2; maybe TRBD2 (7 bases). Per germline, CDR1 SGHNT and CDR2 YENEEA. V was cut by 5 bases and J by 6 bases, with 19 bases left in between. The CDR3 covers 16 residues. The CDR3 DNA reads as TGTGCCAGCAGCCATTTGACCGGGGAGGGGGCCGGGGAGCTGTTTTTT. It yields the protein CASSHLTGEGAGELFF.

This chain links TRBV7-2 with TRBJ2-5; D gene uncertain. The germline CDR1 and CDR2 sequences are SGHTA and FQGNSA. The CDR3 length is 14 residues. V gave up 2 bases and J gave up 5 bases, with 12 bases separating them. CDR3 nucleotide sequence: TGTGCCAGCAGCTTAACTCGGGTTCTCGAGACCCAGTACTTC. Encoded protein: CASSLTRVLETQYF.

This clone occurred once. The J gene is TRBJ1-2, the V gene TRBV28, with D possibly matching TRBD1 (6 bases). The CDR3 loop spans 14 amino acids. Germline CDR1 MDHEN, CDR2 SYDVKM. V lost 0 bases and J lost 3, with 8 bases in between. CDR3 nucleotide sequence: TGTGCCAGCAGTTTATGGGAGGGGGACTATGGCTACACCTTC. This encodes CASSLWEGDYGYTF.

The V and J genes are TRBV18 and TRBJ2-2; 10 nucleotides agree with TRBD2. The CDR3 extends over 16 amino acids. Germline loops: CDR1 KGHSH, CDR2 LQKENI. The junction had 4 bases not matched to a gene; V was cut back by 4 bases and J by 2 bases. The CDR3 spells CASSQLAGANTGELFF. CDR3 bases: TGTGCCAGCTCACAGCTAGCGGGGGCCAACACCGGGGAGCTGTTTTTT.

The genes are TRBV23-1 and TRBJ2-1; no firm D call. TRBV23-1 is labeled an ORF, and its function is uncertain. V lost 2 bases and J lost 9, with 32 bases in between. The CDR3 spans 20 residues. CDR3 residues: CASSQKGKVALTPPLSEQFF. In DNA form, the CDR3 reads TGCGCCAGCAGTCAAAAAGGGAAGGTAGCACTCACTCCCCCTCTCTCTGAGCAGTTCTTC.

The V and J genes are TRBV11-1 and TRBJ2-3, with 10 bases lining up with TRBD2. The CDR3 sequence is 16 residues long. V gave up 4 bases and J gave up 0 bases; unmatched junction bases: 4. Germline V gene lookup returns CDR1 SGHAT and CDR2 FQDESV (reference sequence). DNA for the CDR3: TGTGCCAGCAGCTACCCGACTAGCGGGAGCACAGATACGCAGTATTTT. It translates to CASSYPTSGSTDTQYF.

The chain joins TRBV19 to TRBJ2-1; 7 positions agree with TRBD2. The CDR3 runs to 15 residues. The J segment lost 3 bases and the V segment lost 7 bases, leaving 9 bases of the junction unmatched. In germline, CDR1 is LNHDA, CDR2 SQIVND (reference sequence). CDR3 DNA sequence: TGTGCCAGTAAGATTGAGGGAGGGGTCTACAATGAGCAGTTCTTC. The encoded protein is CASKIEGGVYNEQFF.

The rearrangement uses TRBV30 and TRBJ1-5; tentative D call: TRBD1 (5 bases). Trimming stripped 0 bases from V and 1 base from J, with 10 bases between. CDR3 size: 15 residues. Germline V gene sequence: CDR1 GTSNPN, CDR2 SVGIG (reference sequence). CDR3 DNA sequence: TGTGCCTGGAGTGTACTATCAGGGAGCAATCAGCCCCAGCATTTT. It yields the protein CAWSVLSGSNQPQHF.

This sequence joins TRBV7-2 and TRBJ1-5; 12 bases line up with TRBD1. This CDR3 region has 18 residues. Germline CDR1 is SGHTA and CDR2 is FQGNSA. V shed 4 bases, J shed 4 bases, and the junction held 11 bases outside the gene matches. The CDR3 spells CASSSGGTGGFGNQPQHF. In DNA, the CDR3 is TGTGCCAGCAGCTCCGGAGGGACAGGGGGCTTTGGAAATCAGCCCCAGCATTTT.

The V gene is TRBV24-1, the J gene TRBJ2-5, with TRBD1 matching over 8 bases. J was trimmed by 1 base and V by 2 bases; bases with no gene match: 2. The germline gives CDR1 KGHDR, CDR2 SFDVKD. The CDR3 is 15 residues long. CDR3 nucleotides: TGTGCCACCAGTGATTCGGGGACAGGCCAAGAGACCCAGTACTTC. Its protein is CATSDSGTGQETQYF.

This chain uses TRBV6-5 with TRBJ1-2; no clear D gene. The CDR3 spans 13 residues. Germline CDR1 is MNHEY and CDR2 is SVGAGI. V dropped 0 bases and J dropped 5 bases, with 7 bases sitting between them. Here the CDR3 reads CASSYSEGYGYTF. Written as DNA, the CDR3 is TGTGCCAGCAGTTACTCGGAGGGTTATGGCTACACCTTC.

The table lists this clone with many counts. The chain recombines TRBV3-1 (or the pseudogene TRBV3-2) with TRBJ1-1; the match to TRBD1 covers 7 bases. V dropped 3 bases and J dropped 3; count of bases not matched to a gene: 4. Germline V gene lookup returns CDR1 LGHDT and CDR2 YNNKEL (reference sequence). The CDR3 extends over 14 amino acids. CDR3 region: CASSQNGQDTEAFF. The DNA for the CDR3 is TGTGCCAGCAGCCAGAATGGACAGGACACTGAAGCTTTCTTT.

The rearrangement uses TRBV19 and TRBJ2-3; D unclear. Trimming pared 5 bases from V and 5 bases from J, leaving 5 bases between. Germline loops: CDR1 LNHDA, CDR2 SQIVND (reference sequence). The CDR3 consists of 11 residues. The CDR3 DNA sequence: TGTGCCAGTAGTGTCCGAGATACGCAGTATTTT. Translating gives CASSVRDTQYF.

This chain joins TRBV24-1 and TRBJ1-2, with 8 bases identical to TRBD1. CDR1 is KGHDR, CDR2 SFDVKD, per germline. This CDR3 comprises 15 residues. The V gene end was trimmed by 5 bases and the J gene end by 3 bases; junction bases not matched to a gene: 7. The DNA for the CDR3 is TGTGCCACCAGTGCCTCGGACAGGGAGGACTATGGCTACACCTTC. Its protein product is CATSASDREDYGYTF.

The chain couples TRBV18 to TRBJ2-7, with 12 bases lining up with TRBD1. V lost 3 bases to trimming and J lost 2 bases; unmatched junction nucleotides: 5. This CDR3 has 16 residues. Germline CDR1 reads KGHSH; CDR2 reads LQKENI. Here the CDR3 reads CASSPGQGALPYEQYF. The CDR3 region has the DNA TGTGCCAGCTCACCGGGACAGGGGGCCCTTCCCTACGAGCAGTACTTC.